Listed here is a single T cell receptor beta chain. This clonotype was found many times. Its target antigen remains unknown. There are no base qualities to consult, and no much larger clone falls within one base. These data are taken from a study of blood T cells in healthy people across ages (dated by TCRdb to the mid-2010s). In the study overall: In model experiments, roughly one uniquely barcoded TCR beta cDNA molecule per two T cells was captured by template switching. To track age-related changes in TCR beta repertoire diversity, the study relied on deep sequencing normalized with unique cDNA molecular identifiers. Four age groups were formed from the donors: young (average about 15 years), middle-aged (around 37), aged (roughly 59) and long-lived (approximately 80). To avoid experimental bias, donors of different ages were distributed randomly across sequencing lanes. Using the same blood draw, the study looked at two additional independent replicas of 1 million unique cDNA reads for two donors, one aged 18 to 30 and the other aged 80 or older. Points the paper makes about the study in general: Observed TCR beta diversity correlated strongly with the percentage of naive T cells measured by flow cytometry. Compared with the aged group, the long-lived group had more naive CD4+ T cells, fewer expanded clones and increased TCR diversity, suggesting age selection. Because donor CMV infection status was unknown, age-related changes in expanded clonotypes were potentially confounded. Because profiling used bulk unsorted PBMCs, naive and antigen-experienced compartments could not be compared conclusively. Observed TCR beta diversity per million T cells fell roughly linearly with age, and a significant reduction was already apparent by age approximately 40. Estimates of total diversity from one million sequenced T cells were regarded as lower bounds and underestimates.

The donors were 40 or so Caucasian individuals from Russia, aged about 6 to 95 years, who were systemically healthy. Each donor gave roughly 11 milliliters of peripheral blood, drawn into EDTA-treated Vacutainer tubes. Ficoll-Paque density-gradient centrifugation was used to isolate PBMCs, with at least 6 million per sample. Trizol reagent was used to extract total RNA from the PBMCs, yielding at least 6 micrograms per sample. For every donor, an aliquot of PBMCs went through flow cytometry to measure the percentages of naive CD45RAhigh/CD27high T cells. The library was generated by 5' RACE. The data were produced on an Illumina HiSeq 2500. A second PCR of roughly 7 to 11 cycles was performed with a sample-barcoded 5' primer and a J-beta primer mix. A template-switch 5' adaptor carrying 12 random nucleotides introduced a unique molecular identifier onto each TCR beta cDNA molecule. Each sample yielded at least 3 million CDR3-containing paired-end reads. First-strand cDNA was synthesized from all RNA with the Mint cDNA synthesis kit, primed by a TRBC-specific oligonucleotide. All cDNA was treated with uracil-DNA glycosylase and then went through a first 18-cycle PCR with the universal primers M1SS and BC2_uni_R. The authors processed their data as follows. For normalization, 1 million high-quality reads, each with a distinct molecular identifier, were randomly selected from each sample. Reads sharing molecular identifiers were discarded rather than binned into consensus sequences. MiTCR, run with a Q25 quality threshold and the strictest error-elimination algorithm, handled CDR3 identification, clonotype clustering and error correction. A nonparametric unseen species model with Euler transformation was used to estimate a lower bound on total TCR beta diversity. TCRdb trimmed public reads at Q25 via fastp, called clones via MiXCR and kept in-frame beta chains. A single entry per CDR3 protein holds the most common genes and DNA from its merged rows. The V and J calls come from TCRdb's annotation, not from the publication. The sample records about 730,000 distinct CDR3 sequences, roughly 47% of which are singletons. The ten largest account for roughly 19% of the sample.

Per the germline V gene (reference sequence), WNHNN is the CDR1 and SYGVQD is the CDR2. V was cut back by 2 bases and J by 10 bases, leaving a gap of 12 bases between them. The CDR3 sequence holds 13 residues, the cysteine and phenylalanine included. CDR3 DNA only is kept here, 39 bases in frame from base 1. The chain was built from TRBV10-1 and TRBJ2-1; the D gene is perhaps TRBD2, from 5 matching bases. The sequence was collected from a woman aged 55 to 70 in good health. Sequenced: blood. The base sequence is TGCGCCAGCAGTGAGCAAGTAGGAGGCGAGCAGTTCTTC. Protein translation: CASSEQVGGEQFF.